A selection of T cell receptor beta chains follows, all from one sample in a study of cytomegalovirus exposure and HLA in healthy donors. The repertoire was sequenced with immunoSEQ multiplex PCR; TCRdb's copy has only in-frame clones and lacks some. The sample carries around 150,000 clones, around 10% recorded once. The sample comprised PBMCs. All receptors derive from a male donor in good health and CMV-seronegative. The conserved cysteine and the conserved F or W are not part of the CDR3 here.

V: TRBV30; CDR3: AWGIPTGAQVQQF
V: TRBV7-2; CDR3: ASSRVGWRGETQY
V: TRBV5-1; CDR3: ASSLGNRRNTGELF
V: TRBV11-2; CDR3: ATALTGSYGYT
V: TRBV18; CDR3: ASSPDRQEPLH
V: TRBV28; CDR3: ASTLLGTDTQY
V: TRBV28; CDR3: ATAETGFYNEQF
V: TRBV27; CDR3: ASSPGLAGVEQY
V: TRBV6-1; CDR3: ASSEGSGATDTQY
V: TRBV28; CDR3: ASSDSSSYEQY
V: TRBV28; CDR3: ASRGSGRAPYEQY
V: TRBV5-1; CDR3: ASSEENPSNYGYT
V: TRBV28; CDR3: ASSSILPLAGLVNEQF
V: TRBV28; CDR3: ASSPGGLGGNQPQH
V: TRBV30; CDR3: AWSTATSFIEQY
V: TRBV28; CDR3: ASSPLGQGGRPQH
V: TRBV7-9; CDR3: ASSFFQLEKLF